A single sample gave rise to the 26 T cell receptor beta chains below, sequenced in a study of blood T cell repertoires in COVID-19. Using immunoSEQ multiplex PCR, the repertoire was profiled, and TCRdb retains in-frame clones only, with some absent. This sample carries 180,000 or so clones, approximately 86% of them seen once, and the ten largest clones take roughly 8.2%. Specimen: peripheral blood. These receptors were obtained from a man aged 55 to 70 with acute or convalescent COVID-19.

This sequence joins TRBV7-2 and TRBJ2-7; 11 bases line up with TRBD2. The length of the CDR3 is 15 residues. Germline V lookup: CDR1 SGHTA, CDR2 FQGNSA. The V segment lost 1 base and the J segment 2 bases; nucleotides outside the gene matches: 1. Written as DNA, the CDR3 is TGTGCCAGCAGCTTAGGTAGCGGGAGGGCCTACGAGCAGTACTTC. The encoded protein is CASSLGSGRAYEQYF. Supplemented by reference TRBV7-2 and TRBJ2-7, the full variable domain reads GAGVSQSPSNKVTEKGKDVELRCDPISGHTALYWYRQSLGQGLEFLIYFQGNSAPDKSGLPSDRFSAERTGGSVSTLTIQRTQQEDSAVYLCASSLGSGRAYEQYFGPGTRLTVT.

This clone was recorded only once. V usage is TRBV29-1 and J usage is TRBJ1-2, with D unresolved. CDR1 SQVTM and CDR2 ANQGSEA come from the germline V gene. V was pared by 6 bases and J by 8 bases, with 16 bases between. The CDR3 is 12 amino acids. The CDR3 region has the DNA TGCAGCGTCCCGGGGTCGAGACCGGGCTACACCTTC. Translated: CSVPGSRPGYTF.

V and J are TRBV7-9 and TRBJ2-7; maybe TRBD2 (5 bases). The CDR3 has 11 amino acids. V dropped 3 bases and J dropped 6 bases, with 6 bases sitting between them. Germline loops: CDR1 SEHNR, CDR2 FQNEAQ (reference sequence). The CDR3 loop reads CASSFEGEQYF. The CDR3 region has the DNA TGTGCCAGCAGCTTCGAGGGCGAGCAGTACTTC.

This clone came up a few times. This chain uses TRBV23-1 with TRBJ1-5; TRBD1 matches 7 bases. TRBV23-1 qualifies as an ORF whose function is uncertain. V shed 3 bases, J shed 4 bases, and the junction held 6 bases outside the gene matches. This CDR3 region has 15 residues. The CDR3 DNA reads TGCGCCAGCAGTCACGGGGACAGCACGAATCAGCCCCAGCATTTT. This gives the protein CASSHGDSTNQPQHF.

J is TRBJ2-1 and V is TRBV9; D not certain. From germline, CDR1 is SGDLS and CDR2 YYNGEE. The length of the CDR3 is 12 residues. Trimming removed 2 bases at V and 9 bases at J, with 9 bases between. The CDR3 coding sequence is TGTGCCAGCAGCGTTCAAGCCGGTGAGCAGTTCTTC. The encoded protein is CASSVQAGEQFF.

The rearrangement uses TRBV11-2 and TRBJ1-2; D uncertain. V was cut by 5 bases and J by 7 bases, with 20 bases left in between. The germline gives CDR1 SGHAT, CDR2 FQNNGV. The CDR3 totals 15 residues. This CDR3 reads CASSTRFGEIGGYTF. The DNA of the CDR3 is TGTGCCAGCAGCACCCGATTCGGGGAAATTGGTGGCTACACCTTC.

The chain recombines TRBV28 with TRBJ1-1; TRBD1 is a possible D gene (6 bases). Germline V gives CDR1 MDHEN, CDR2 SYDVKM. Trimming left V 3 bases short and J 1 base short, with 9 bases between. This CDR3 region has 14 residues. As DNA, the CDR3 is TGTGCCAGCAGTTTTACAGGGTCGAACACTGAAGCTTTCTTT. Translated, it gives CASSFTGSNTEAFF. The full variable domain, completed using reference TRBV28 and TRBJ1-1, is DVKVTQSSRYLVKRTGEKVFLECVQDMDHENMFWYRQDPGLGLRLIYFSYDVKMKEKGDIPEGYSVSREKKERFSLILESASTNQTSMYLCASSFTGSNTEAFFGQGTRLTVV.

The chain has TRBV28 and TRBJ1-2; the match to TRBD1 covers 10 bases. CDR3 length: 15 residues. Germline trimming cut 5 bases from V and 11 bases from J; bases unmatched to any gene: 14. The V gene's germline CDR1 is MDHEN and CDR2 SYDVKM. The CDR3: CASSPLGGTGVLYTF. The DNA of the CDR3 is TGTGCCAGCAGTCCCCTCGGAGGGACAGGGGTTTTGTACACCTTC.

The rearrangement joins TRBV11-3 to TRBJ1-1; a possible D gene is TRBD1 (6 bases). This CDR3 contains 14 residues. The V and J ends lost 6 bases and 1 base respectively, with 12 bases between them. CDR1 is SGHNT, CDR2 YENEEA, per germline. CDR3 nucleotide sequence: TGTGCCAGCAGTGTAAGGGGGGGGAACACTGAAGCTTTCTTT. Encoded protein: CASSVRGGNTEAFF.

The chain couples TRBV29-1 to TRBJ2-1; tentatively, D is TRBD1 (6 bases). This CDR3 region has 14 residues. Germline V gives CDR1 SQVTM, CDR2 ANQGSEA. Trimming cost V 3 bases and J 8 bases, with 17 bases left between them. Written as DNA, the CDR3 is TGCAGCGTTGATGGCAGGGGCGAATTTTATGAGCAGTTCTTC. The encoded protein is CSVDGRGEFYEQFF.

This clone was recorded once. This chain joins TRBV5-1 and TRBJ1-2, with unresolved D. The germline CDR1 and CDR2 sequences are SGHRS and YFSETQ. CDR3 length: 14 amino acids. V was trimmed by 6 bases and J by 6 bases, leaving 18 bases between them. In DNA, the CDR3 is TGCGCCAGCACCGCCGACGGAGGGCTCAATGGCTACACCTTC. Translated: CASTADGGLNGYTF.

The chain recombines TRBV29-1 with TRBJ2-7, with TRBD2 identical over 14 bases. The CDR3 length is 12 residues. Trimming took 7 bases from V and 6 from J; bases not matched to a gene: 2. CDR1 is SQVTM and CDR2 is ANQGSEA in the germline V gene. The CDR3 DNA reads TGCAGCGGGGGACTAGCGGGAGTCGAGCAGTACTTC. This gives the protein CSGGLAGVEQYF.

V and J are TRBV2 and TRBJ2-1, with D hard to call. This CDR3 contains 14 residues. Germline CDR1 reads SNHLY; CDR2 reads FYNNEI. V gave up 8 bases and J gave up 5 bases, with 16 bases separating them. The CDR3 DNA reads TGTGCCAGCTGCGAGCGATTAATCCACAATGAGCAGTTCTTC. This translates into CASCERLIHNEQFF.

The chain joins TRBV3-1 (or the pseudogene TRBV3-2) to TRBJ2-3, with TRBD2 matching over 9 bases. The germline V gene encodes CDR1 LGHDT and CDR2 YNNKEL (reference sequence). This CDR3 is built from 17 residues. The J segment lost 5 bases and the V segment lost 4 bases, leaving 13 bases of the junction unmatched. The CDR3 bases are TGTGCCAGCAGCCTTGCCGGGACTAGCTTCGGGAAAGATACGCAGTATTTT. It specifies CASSLAGTSFGKDTQYF.

As regards this clone: At the DNA level, this CDR3 is encoded by other sequences in the same sample as well. This sequence joins TRBV5-1 and TRBJ2-5, with D possibly TRBD2 on 6 matching bases. Trimming cost V 4 bases and J 4 bases, with 14 bases left between them. Germline V gene sequence: CDR1 SGHRS, CDR2 YFSETQ. There are 14 residues in the CDR3. The CDR3, as DNA: TGCGCCAGCAGCCTCCAAGGAGCGGGAGAGACCCAGTACTTC. This codes for CASSLQGAGETQYF.

The gene calls are TRBV28 and TRBJ2-7, with 8 bases fitting TRBD2. The V segment lost 7 bases and the J segment 3 bases; nucleotides outside the gene matches: 5. CDR1 is MDHEN and CDR2 is SYDVKM in the germline V gene. There are 13 residues in the CDR3. CDR3 nucleotides: TGTGCCAGCACACGGGGGGGGTTCTACGAGCAGTACTTC. Protein product: CASTRGGFYEQYF. Together with reference TRBV28 and TRBJ2-7, the CDR3 gives the full variable domain: DVKVTQSSRYLVKRTGEKVFLECVQDMDHENMFWYRQDPGLGLRLIYFSYDVKMKEKGDIPEGYSVSREKKERFSLILESASTNQTSMYLCASTRGGFYEQYFGPGTRLTVT.

The V call is TRBV6-1, the J call TRBJ1-5, with no clear D. V was pared by 2 bases and J by 6 bases, with 5 bases between. This CDR3 is built from 12 residues. CDR1 is MNHNS, CDR2 SASEGT, per germline. This CDR3 is CASSERLQPQHF. The CDR3 DNA reads as TGTGCCAGCAGTGAACGACTTCAGCCCCAGCATTTT.

The chain links TRBV24-1 to TRBJ1-5, with 7 positions matching TRBD1. The V gene's germline CDR1 is KGHDR and CDR2 SFDVKD. This CDR3 is built from 17 residues. The junction had 9 bases not matched to a gene; V was cut back by 5 bases and J by 0 bases. CDR3 sequence: CATSVPGDRHSNQPQHF. The CDR3, as DNA: TGTGCCACCAGTGTCCCCGGGGACAGACATAGCAATCAGCCCCAGCATTTT.

The genes are TRBV2 and TRBJ1-1, with TRBD1 as a possible D gene (5 bases). Looked up from germline, CDR1 is SNHLY and CDR2 is FYNNEI. The CDR3 loop spans 14 amino acids. V was shortened by 6 bases and J by 1 base, with 12 bases between the two germline ends. CDR3 sequence: CASSTGTANTEAFF. As DNA, the CDR3 is TGTGCCAGCAGCACCGGGACTGCGAACACTGAAGCTTTCTTT.

J is TRBJ2-6 and V is TRBV29-1, with TRBD2 matching over 9 bases. V lost 5 bases, J lost 4 bases, and 12 bases stayed unmatched. The CDR3 contains 17 residues. Germline V gene sequence: CDR1 SQVTM, CDR2 ANQGSEA. CDR3 amino acids: CSVPSAGGPFGANVLTF. The CDR3 nucleotides are TGCAGCGTTCCATCAGCGGGGGGCCCTTTCGGGGCCAACGTCCTGACTTTC.

The chain recombines TRBV11-2 with TRBJ1-5, with 8 bases aligning to TRBD1. Germline CDR1 is SGHAT and CDR2 is FQNNGV. The CDR3 runs to 13 residues. V lost 5 bases and J lost 3; bases outside the gene matches: 0. The DNA for the CDR3 is TGTGCCAGCAGCCAGGGGGCCAATCAGCCCCAGCATTTT. Translating it yields CASSQGANQPQHF.

The chain couples TRBV5-5 to TRBJ2-7, with TRBD1 identical over 9 bases. The CDR3 loop spans 14 amino acids. CDR1 is SGHKS, CDR2 YYEKEE, per germline (reference sequence). V lost 7 bases and J lost 7; bases outside the gene matches: 12. CDR3 amino acids: CASFSEQGAREQYF. The CDR3 nucleotides read TGTGCCAGCTTCTCGGAACAGGGGGCTCGGGAGCAGTACTTC.

The J gene is TRBJ1-2, the V gene TRBV28; D is uncertain. V lost 2 bases, J lost 4 bases, and 11 bases lay in between. This CDR3 contains 14 residues. Germline V gene lookup returns CDR1 MDHEN and CDR2 SYDVKM. CDR3 DNA: TGTGCCAGCAGTTTAGGGCAAGCCGCCTATGGCTACACCTTC. Protein product: CASSLGQAAYGYTF.

The chain uses TRBV5-1 and TRBJ2-5, with 9 bases aligning to TRBD2. Losses at the gene ends were 1 base for V and 4 bases for J; bases not matched to a gene: 8. CDR3 length: 16 residues. Germline V CDR1 and CDR2: SGHRS, YFSETQ. The CDR3 reads CASSLNGLAGVETQYF. The CDR3 region has the DNA TGCGCCAGCAGCTTGAACGGGTTAGCGGGAGTAGAGACCCAGTACTTC.

V usage is TRBV10-1 and J usage is TRBJ1-3; possible D gene TRBD1, 5 bases. The CDR3 is 14 residues long. V dropped 6 bases and J dropped 0 bases, with 9 bases sitting between them. Germline V lookup: CDR1 WNHNN, CDR2 SYGVQD (reference sequence). The CDR3 sequence is CASRGANSGNTIYF. The CDR3 DNA follows: TGCGCCAGCAGAGGGGCTAACTCTGGAAACACCATATATTTT.

The chain joins TRBV12-3 or TRBV12-4 to TRBJ2-1, with D possibly TRBD2 on 6 matching bases. CDR3 size: 13 residues. V lost 1 base, J lost 10 bases, and 11 bases lay in between. The CDR3 spells CASSLGVGREQFF. In nucleotides, the CDR3 is TGTGCCAGCAGTTTAGGGGTAGGGAGGGAGCAGTTCTTC.